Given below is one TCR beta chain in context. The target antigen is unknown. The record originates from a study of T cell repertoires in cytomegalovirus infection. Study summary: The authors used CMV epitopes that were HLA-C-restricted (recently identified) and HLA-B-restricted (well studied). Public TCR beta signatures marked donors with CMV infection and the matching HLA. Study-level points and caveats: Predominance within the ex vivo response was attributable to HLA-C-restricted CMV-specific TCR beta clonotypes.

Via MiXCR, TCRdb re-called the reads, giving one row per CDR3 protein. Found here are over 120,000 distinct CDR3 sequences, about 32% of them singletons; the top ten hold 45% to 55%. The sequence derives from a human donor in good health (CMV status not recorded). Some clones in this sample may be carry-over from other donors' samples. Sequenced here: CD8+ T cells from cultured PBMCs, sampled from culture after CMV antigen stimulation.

This CDR3 is CASSLGGVGSYNEQFF. CDR3 sequence (DNA): TGTGCCAGCAGCTTAGGGGGGGTAGGCTCCTACAATGAGCAGTTCTTC. The chain joins TRBV13 to TRBJ2-1; perhaps D is TRBD1 or TRBD2 (5 bases each). The CDR3 has 16 residues. CDR1 and CDR2 from the germline V gene are PRHDT and FYEKMQ (reference sequence). The V and J ends lost 0 bases and 0 bases respectively, with 9 bases between them. Variable domain in full (rest from reference TRBV13 and TRBJ2-1): AAGVIQSPRHLIKEKRETATLKCYPIPRHDTVYWYQQGPGQDPQFLISFYEKMQSDKGSIPDRFSAQQFSDYHSELNMSSLELGDSALYFCASSLGGVGSYNEQFFGPGTRLTVL.